This TCR beta chain was documented in a study of identical twins. General study results and limits: Twins shared beta out-of-frame sequences in excess, but this excess was weaker.

cDNA carried unique molecular identifiers, and a universal primer site was added by template switching. TCRdb used MiXCR to reprocess the 5' RACE reads, holding one entry per CDR3 protein. Here the sample spans some 260,000 distinct CDR3 sequences, about 14% being singletons. About this clonotype: Antigen specificity is unknown.

In germline, CDR1 is SGHRS, CDR2 YFSETQ. The CDR3 is made up of 14 amino acids. J was trimmed by 8 bases and V by 4 bases; bases with no gene match: 6. Specimen: memory (CD45RO+) T cells sorted from blood. The gene calls are TRBV5-1 and TRBJ1-4, with TRBD1 matching over 9 bases. This TCR was recovered from a woman in her late teens or twenties in good health. CDR3 in amino acids: CASSGQGSGEKLFF. The CDR3 region has the DNA TGCGCCAGCAGCGGACAGGGGAGTGGAGAAAAACTGTTTTTT.